This T cell receptor beta chain was found in a study of T cell responses to AZD1222 COVID-19 vaccine. Study-level results: It was only six AZD1222 recipients who were seropositive at baseline. A mostly white British donor set with more females was recruited, and clonal diversity was possibly underestimated. When two AZD1222 doses had been given, Spike-specific TCR breadth and depth rose.

Comment on this clone: Its target is unknown.

The CDR3 runs 13 residues. CDR1 is SGHTA, CDR2 FQGNSA, per germline. Trimming pared 3 bases from V and 7 bases from J, leaving 12 bases between. Analyses pooled second doses at about 4 or about 12 weeks. The protocol was immunoSEQ multiplex PCR, while the TCRdb copy is restricted to in-frame clones and leaves out a portion. The sample includes under 110,000 clones, 80% to 95% of them seen just once. The source of this sequence is an adult who received the AZD1222 COVID-19 vaccine. The specimen comprised peripheral blood, sampled 28 days after the second AZD1222 dose. The chain employs TRBV7-2 and TRBJ1-1, with a weak D call TRBD1 (5 bases). In DNA, the CDR3 is TGTGCCAGCAGCTTGAGAGGAGACAGTGAAGCTTTCTTT. Its protein is CASSLRGDSEAFF.